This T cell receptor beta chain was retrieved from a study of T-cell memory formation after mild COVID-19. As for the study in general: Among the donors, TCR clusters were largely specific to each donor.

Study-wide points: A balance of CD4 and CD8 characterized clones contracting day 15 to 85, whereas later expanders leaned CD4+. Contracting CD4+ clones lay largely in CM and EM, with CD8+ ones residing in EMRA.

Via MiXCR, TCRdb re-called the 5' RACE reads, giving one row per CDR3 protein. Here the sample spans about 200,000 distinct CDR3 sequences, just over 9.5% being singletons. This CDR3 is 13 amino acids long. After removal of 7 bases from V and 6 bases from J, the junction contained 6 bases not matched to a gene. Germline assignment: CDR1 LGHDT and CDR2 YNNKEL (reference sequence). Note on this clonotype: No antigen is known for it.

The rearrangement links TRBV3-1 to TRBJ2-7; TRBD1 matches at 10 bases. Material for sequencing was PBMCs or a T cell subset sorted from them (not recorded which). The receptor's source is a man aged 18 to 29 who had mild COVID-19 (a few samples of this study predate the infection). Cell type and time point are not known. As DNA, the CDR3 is TGTGCCAGCATATCGGGACAGGGGAGCGAGCAGTACTTC. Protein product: CASISGQGSEQYF.